These T cell receptor beta chains were read from a single sample in a study of regulatory T cells in long-lasting Graves disease. From the multiplex PCR reads, TCRdb called clonotypes with MiXCR, one entry per CDR3 protein. The sample shows fewer than 550,000 distinct CDR3 sequences, 20% to 25% of them seen only once. The sequencing used peripheral blood mononuclear cells (PBMCs), collected when the disease was refractory, from a patient treated with antithyroid drugs. The receptors were sampled from a female donor with Graves disease. Each CDR3 is given with its conserved first and last residue. The D gene is left open where the match is weak. The size of a clone is reported for some rows only, either as once, few or many, or as a class for expanded clones.

clone_size j_call v_call d_call cdr3_nt cdr3_aa
NA TRBJ2-7 TRBV7-2 TRBD2 TGTGCCAGCAGCTTAGGACCTAGCGGGCTCGCCTACGAGCAGTACTTC CASSLGPSGLAYEQYF
many TRBJ1-1 TRBV3-1 NA TGTGCCAGCAGCTCAAGACAAGGGGGGACTGAAGCTTTCTTT CASSSRQGGTEAFF
few TRBJ2-2 TRBV28 NA TGTGCCAGCAGTTTAAGGAGGGGGCGGGAGACCGGGGAGCTGTTTTTT CASSLRRGRETGELFF
few TRBJ1-5 TRBV11-2 TRBD1 TGTGCCAGCAGCTTTGGGTCGGCAGGGGGATTTCAGCCCCAGCATTTT CASSFGSAGGFQPQHF
NA TRBJ2-1 TRBV12-3/TRBV12-4 TRBD2 TGTGCCAGCAGTTACCTAGCGGGGGTGGATGAGCAGTTCTTC CASSYLAGVDEQFF
many TRBJ2-7 TRBV28 NA TGTGCCAGCACCGATCCCCCGACAGTCCCCGAGCAGTACTTC CASTDPPTVPEQYF
NA TRBJ2-2 TRBV7-9 NA TGTGCCAGCAGCTCAACCTACACCGGGGAGCTGTTTTTT CASSSTYTGELFF
NA TRBJ2-2 TRBV7-9 NA TGTGCCAGCAGCCCCCGCTCCGACAAAACTAGTATCGGGGAGCTGTTTTTT CASSPRSDKTSIGELFF
NA TRBJ2-3 TRBV6-1 NA TGTGCCGGCTCCATCGGGGCCCAGGGCACAGATACGCAGTATTTT CAGSIGAQGTDTQYF
NA TRBJ2-7 TRBV6-1 TRBD1 TGTGCCAGCACCCGAGGACAGGGGGGTTCCTACGAGCAGTACTTC CASTRGQGGSYEQYF
many TRBJ2-5 TRBV6-1 TRBD2 TGTGCCAGCAGTAAAACTAGCGGGGGCTGGGGAGAGACCCAGTACTTC CASSKTSGGWGETQYF
few TRBJ1-1 TRBV6-1 NA TGTGCCAGCAGAGTCAGATCCTTTCCGGGCACTGAAGCTTTCTTT CASRVRSFPGTEAFF
many TRBJ2-7 TRBV5-8 TRBD1 TGTGCCAGCAGCTTGGTCCCCCCTGACAGGGGAGTCGACGAGCAGTACTTC CASSLVPPDRGVDEQYF
many TRBJ1-5 TRBV6-2/TRBV6-3 NA TGTGCCAGCAGGACAGACGGCAATCAGCCCCAGCATTTT CASRTDGNQPQHF
NA TRBJ1-1 TRBV20-1 TRBD1 TGCAACCCTGGGGGACAGGGGACTCTCTCAAACACTGAAGCTTTCTTT CNPGGQGTLSNTEAFF
few TRBJ2-7 TRBV20-1 TRBD1 TGCAGTGCTACGTCGGGACAGGGGGTCTACGAGCAGTACTTC CSATSGQGVYEQYF
many TRBJ1-2 TRBV28 NA TGTGCCAGCACCCTGCTTTCCGAATTGGGCTATGGCTACACCTTC CASTLLSELGYGYTF
many TRBJ1-2 TRBV12-3/TRBV12-4 NA TGTGCCAGCAGTTCTTACAGGGCTGGCTACACCTTC CASSSYRAGYTF
few TRBJ1-6 TRBV6-1 NA TGTGCCAGCAGTCCGTGGAGGGGGAGCTCCTATAATTCACCCCTCCACTTT CASSPWRGSSYNSPLHF
many TRBJ1-1 TRBV20-1 NA TGCAGTGCCAATCTGGGTCGGAAAGCTTTCTTT CSANLGRKAFF
few TRBJ2-5 TRBV18 TRBD2 TGTGCCAGCTCAACGCGTCGGCGGGAGGGCGGGGAGACCCAGTACTTC CASSTRRREGGETQYF
NA TRBJ1-4 TRBV6-5 NA TGTGCCAGCAGTTACTCGGGGGGCCGTGAAAAACTGTTTTTT CASSYSGGREKLFF
once TRBJ2-4 TRBV6-2/TRBV6-3 NA TGTGCCAGCAGTTACTCGATTGGCATAGCGGAAAACATTCAGTACTTC CASSYSIGIAENIQYF
NA TRBJ1-2 TRBV24-1 TRBD1 TGTGCCACCAGTGGGACAGGGGGCACCTATGGCTACACCTTC CATSGTGGTYGYTF
few TRBJ2-2 TRBV9 TRBD1 TGTGCCAGCAGCCCTCGGACAGGGGTACCCGGGGAGCTGTTTTTT CASSPRTGVPGELFF
NA TRBJ1-4 TRBV7-2 NA TGTGCCAGCAGCCCACGGGCCCAATCTAATGAAAAACTGTTTTTT CASSPRAQSNEKLFF
many TRBJ1-3 TRBV28 NA TGTGCCAGCAGTTTATATAAGGGGCTGGCTGGAAACACCATATATTTT CASSLYKGLAGNTIYF
few TRBJ2-2 TRBV9 TRBD1 TGTGCCAGCAGCGTACAGGGGGTAGCCGGGGAGCTGTTTTTT CASSVQGVAGELFF
NA TRBJ2-7 TRBV29-1 TRBD1 TGCAGCGCGGGACAGGCATACTACGAGCAGTACTTC CSAGQAYYEQYF